These 29 T cell receptor beta chains were all obtained from the same sample, sequenced in a study of T-cell memory formation after mild COVID-19. TCRdb re-analysed the 5' RACE reads in MiXCR, keeping a single row per CDR3 protein. The sample lists around 150,000 distinct CDR3 sequences, roughly 15% seen once, with 14% in the top ten. Sequenced material: PBMCs or a T cell subset sorted from them (not recorded which). The receptor set was obtained from an adult woman who had mild COVID-19 (a few samples of this study predate the infection). Cell type and time point are not known.

This clonotype turned up a few times. The chain couples TRBV5-1 to TRBJ1-2; D might be TRBD1 (6 bases). The germline CDR1 and CDR2 sequences are SGHRS and YFSETQ. The V end lost 0 bases, the J end lost 2 bases, and 11 bases lay between the germline ends. This CDR3 spans 15 amino acids. The CDR3 coding sequence is TGCGCCAGCAGCTTGGATCAGGGGAGGAACTATGGCTACACCTTC. Its protein product is CASSLDQGRNYGYTF.

This clonotype was observed at least ten times. The chain has TRBV20-1 and TRBJ1-2; D ambiguous. The germline V gene has CDR1 DFQATT and CDR2 SNEGSKA (reference sequence). This CDR3 has 17 amino acids. V shed 0 bases and J shed 3 bases, with 20 bases lying between them. For the CDR3, the DNA is TGCAGTGCTAGAGATCCCTGGGGAACCCCCGGTGACTATGGCTACACCTTC. As protein: CSARDPWGTPGDYGYTF.

This clonotype occurred many times. The chain combines TRBV12-3 or TRBV12-4 with TRBJ2-7; TRBD1 is a possible D gene (6 bases). Between the trimmed V and J ends, which lost 6 bases and 2 bases, there was a span of 14 bases. The length of the CDR3 is 14 residues. This chain's CDR3 is CASSPTGLPYEQYF. The CDR3 DNA reads TGTGCCAGCAGCCCGACAGGTCTACCCTACGAGCAGTACTTC.

The chain has TRBV3-1 and TRBJ1-1; D may be TRBD1 (5 bases). The CDR3 length is 14 residues. Trimming removed 2 bases at V and 7 bases at J, with 14 bases between. Looked up from germline, CDR1 is LGHDT and CDR2 is YNNKEL (reference sequence). In nucleotides, the CDR3 is TGTGCCAGCAGCCAACCTCGACGGGGCGGTGAAGCTTTCTTT. This codes for CASSQPRRGGEAFF.

The table lists this clonotype with a few counts. This chain uses TRBV5-1 with TRBJ2-7, with TRBD1 identical over 10 bases. The CDR3 runs 15 residues. CDR1 SGHRS and CDR2 YFSETQ come from the germline V gene. Losses at the gene ends were 7 bases for V and 2 bases for J; bases not matched to a gene: 9. The CDR3 DNA reads as TGCGCCAGCGGGGGTCCGGGACAGGGGCCCTACGAGCAGTACTTC. Amino acid sequence: CASGGPGQGPYEQYF.

The chain combines TRBV7-9 with TRBJ2-2; D might be TRBD1 (6 bases). CDR3 size: 16 residues. Germline V lookup: CDR1 SEHNR, CDR2 FQNEAQ (reference sequence). V was trimmed by 5 bases and J by 1 base, leaving 14 bases between them. CDR3 sequence (DNA): TGTGCCAGCAGCGCTGTTGCCAGGGGGAACACCGGGGAGCTGTTTTTT. Translation: CASSAVARGNTGELFF.

This clonotype was seen more than once but under ten times. The rearrangement uses TRBV11-2 and TRBJ1-1; a weak D match, TRBD1 (5 bases). The CDR3 extends over 16 amino acids. The germline V gene encodes CDR1 SGHAT and CDR2 FQNNGV. V lost 3 bases and J lost 0, with 14 bases in between. The CDR3 reads CASSFGHRMMNTEAFF. The CDR3 DNA follows: TGTGCCAGCAGCTTTGGACATCGAATGATGAACACTGAAGCTTTCTTT.

This clonotype has just a few counts. The chain joins TRBV7-8 to TRBJ2-7; 14 bases match TRBD2. The CDR3 has 15 residues. Losses at the gene ends were 5 bases for V and 4 bases for J; bases not matched to a gene: 4. Germline V gene lookup returns CDR1 SGHVS and CDR2 FQNEAQ. Here the CDR3 DNA reads TGTGCCAGCAGCCCTGGGACTAGCGGGGGTTACGAGCAGTACTTC. This translates into CASSPGTSGGYEQYF.

This clonotype was detected only a few times. CDR3 loop: CSARDLGGGTEAFF. The CDR3 region has the DNA TGCAGTGCTAGAGATCTCGGGGGTGGCACTGAAGCTTTCTTT. V usage is TRBV20-1 and J usage is TRBJ1-1; possibly TRBD1 for D (5 bases). Germline CDR1 reads DFQATT; CDR2 reads SNEGSKA (reference sequence). V was clipped by 0 bases and J by 4 bases, with 12 bases between them. CDR3 length: 14 amino acids.

This clonotype was observed at least ten times. V and J are TRBV7-9 and TRBJ2-7; no firm D call. Trimming pared 3 bases from V and 4 bases from J, leaving 10 bases between. This CDR3 has 13 amino acids. CDR1 is SEHNR and CDR2 is FQNEAQ in the germline V gene (reference sequence). The CDR3 is CASSLDGTYEQYF. Written as DNA, the CDR3 is TGTGCCAGCAGCTTGGACGGAACGTACGAGCAGTACTTC.

This clonotype was observed at least ten times. V usage is TRBV3-1 and J usage is TRBJ2-7, with a tentative D call TRBD1 (5 bases). Trimming took off 7 bases at V and 6 bases at J, with 22 bases between the two ends. CDR3 length: 15 amino acids. Germline-derived CDR1 and CDR2 are LGHDT and YNNKEL (reference sequence). The CDR3 sequence is CASNARGQGRREQYF. The CDR3 nucleotides are TGTGCCAGCAACGCACGAGGTCAGGGTCGGCGCGAGCAGTACTTC.

At least ten counts were recorded for this clonotype. This chain uses TRBV3-1 with TRBJ2-1, with a tentative D call TRBD1 (6 bases). CDR3 size: 17 residues. Germline V gene sequence: CDR1 LGHDT, CDR2 YNNKEL (reference sequence). With 1 base removed from V and 2 bases from J, the gap between germline ends came to 15 bases. The CDR3 loop is CASSQGLGQNTYNEQFF. Here the CDR3 DNA reads TGTGCCAGCAGCCAAGGACTTGGACAGAACACCTACAATGAGCAGTTCTTC.

The V and J genes are TRBV12-3 or TRBV12-4 and TRBJ2-5, with a tentative D call TRBD1 (5 bases). There are 14 residues in the CDR3. V was cut by 6 bases and J by 2 bases, with 13 bases left in between. The CDR3 reads CASSPDGAQETQYF. In DNA, the CDR3 is TGTGCCAGCAGCCCAGATGGGGCACAAGAGACCCAGTACTTC.

This clonotype was observed many times. V is TRBV6-5 and J is TRBJ2-3; possibly TRBD2 for D (5 bases). CDR3 length equals 15 residues. Trimming removed 6 bases at V and 5 bases at J, with 18 bases between. Germline V gene sequence: CDR1 MNHEY, CDR2 SVGAGI. The CDR3 bases are TGTGCCAGCAGGGCTAGCTTTTCCGAGGGAGATACGCAGTATTTT. This translates into CASRASFSEGDTQYF.

This clonotype was counted a few times. This chain uses TRBV5-1 with TRBJ2-6; D is unresolved. CDR3 length: 16 amino acids. V shed 0 bases and J shed 2 bases, with 9 bases lying between them. Germline assignment: CDR1 SGHRS and CDR2 YFSETQ. CDR3 sequence (DNA): TGCGCCAGCAGCTTGGCCGTGGGAACTGGGGCCAACGTCCTGACTTTC. It codes for CASSLAVGTGANVLTF.

This clonotype was picked up many times. The chain links TRBV20-1 to TRBJ2-1, with 10 bases fitting TRBD2. This CDR3 is built from 15 residues. The V and J ends lost 0 bases and 7 bases, in that order; junction bases with no gene match: 6. CDR1 and CDR2 (germline): DFQATT, SNEGSKA (reference sequence). Here the CDR3 reads CSARDWQRGGNEQFF. Written as DNA, the CDR3 is TGCAGTGCTAGAGATTGGCAGCGGGGGGGAAATGAGCAGTTCTTC.

This clonotype was seen a few times. J is TRBJ1-1 and V is TRBV7-3; D is undetermined. The CDR3 has 14 amino acids. Germline-derived CDR1 and CDR2 are SGHTA and FQGTGA. V was shortened by 5 bases and J by 7 bases, with 17 bases between the two germline ends. The CDR3 sequence is CASSLLGGMNEAFF. Written as DNA, the CDR3 is TGTGCCAGCAGCCTCCTGGGAGGGATGAATGAAGCTTTCTTT.

This clonotype was counted between two and nine times. The CDR3 nucleotides are TGTGCCAGCAGTTACTCACTAGCGGGAGTTGTTGGGGGGCAGTTCTTC. Its protein is CASSYSLAGVVGGQFF. This sequence joins TRBV6-2 or TRBV6-3 and TRBJ2-1, with 11 bases matching TRBD2. V lost 0 bases and J lost 12; bases outside the gene matches: 10. The CDR3 consists of 16 residues. Germline V CDR1 and CDR2: MNHEY, SVGEGT.

This clonotype was seen more than once but under ten times. CDR3 in amino acids: CASSSRRGRSYNEQFF. CDR3 sequence (DNA): TGTGCCAGCAGCTCTCGCAGGGGACGATCCTACAATGAGCAGTTCTTC. V and J are TRBV7-2 and TRBJ2-1; D perhaps matches TRBD1 (6 bases). V gave up 4 bases and J gave up 1 base, with 14 bases separating them. This CDR3 comprises 16 residues. CDR1 and CDR2 (germline): SGHTA, FQGNSA.

This clonotype has just a few counts. The chain is built from TRBV20-1 and TRBJ2-2; D call uncertain. The germline V gene has CDR1 DFQATT and CDR2 SNEGSKA (reference sequence). V dropped 1 base and J dropped 2 bases, with 5 bases sitting between them. The CDR3 loop spans 13 amino acids. The CDR3 reads CSARATNTGELFF. The DNA of the CDR3 is TGCAGTGCTAGAGCAACCAACACCGGGGAGCTGTTTTTT.

The chain carries TRBV12-3 or TRBV12-4 and TRBJ1-2; D not resolved. The ends were cut back, 2 bases at V and 6 bases at J, with 13 bases in the middle. This CDR3 has 14 amino acids. DNA of the CDR3: TGTGCCAGCAGTTTACGGGGTTTGGGTGATGGCTACACCTTC. Amino acids: CASSLRGLGDGYTF.

The chain carries TRBV6-2 or TRBV6-3 and TRBJ2-5; a possible D gene is TRBD1 (6 bases). V lost 0 bases and J 5 bases, leaving 10 bases between the germline ends. Germline V CDR1 and CDR2: MNHEY, SVGEGT. This CDR3 comprises 14 residues. For the CDR3, the DNA is TGTGCCAGCAGTTACTCTCACAGGGATGAGACCCAGTACTTC. Translation gives CASSYSHRDETQYF.

This chain links TRBV24-1 with TRBJ1-1; no definite D call. V lost 9 bases and J 1 base, leaving 11 bases between the germline ends. The CDR3 contains 13 residues. The germline CDR1 and CDR2 sequences are KGHDR and SFDVKD. Here the CDR3 reads CATEGRANTEAFF. CDR3 nucleotide sequence: TGTGCCACCGAAGGACGGGCGAACACTGAAGCTTTCTTT.

The chain employs TRBV18 and TRBJ1-1, with D perhaps TRBD1 (5 bases). In germline, CDR1 is KGHSH, CDR2 LQKENI. The CDR3 runs 15 residues. The V end was cut by 3 bases, the J end by 0 bases, with 11 bases between. CDR3 in amino acids: CASSPRGGVNTEAFF. DNA for the CDR3: TGTGCCAGCTCACCCCGCGGGGGGGTGAACACTGAAGCTTTCTTT.

This clonotype was found many times. J is TRBJ2-7 and V is TRBV4-1; D may correspond to TRBD1 or TRBD2 (5 bases each). The CDR3 length is 16 residues. Per the germline V gene, CDR1 is MGHRA and CDR2 is YSYEKL. V was pared by 2 bases and J by 3 bases, with 17 bases between. The DNA for the CDR3 is TGCGCCAGCAGCCAAACCCTGGGACCTAAAGTCTACGAGCAGTACTTC. It is translated as CASSQTLGPKVYEQYF.

This clonotype occurred a few times. The chain has TRBV4-1 and TRBJ2-5; D may be TRBD2 (7 bases). From germline, CDR1 is MGHRA and CDR2 YSYEKL. The CDR3 is made up of 12 amino acids. V was clipped by 7 bases and J by 9 bases, with 15 bases between them. The CDR3 here is CASKGDRGAQYF. The CDR3 DNA is TGCGCCAGCAAGGGGGATCGGGGGGCCCAGTACTTC.

This clonotype has only a few counts. The chain has TRBV18 and TRBJ2-1, with 12 positions matching TRBD2. Germline CDR1 KGHSH, CDR2 LQKENI. The CDR3 is made up of 15 amino acids. Trimming removed 8 bases from V and 9 bases from J; junction bases left unmatched: 11. The CDR3 DNA is TGTGCCAGCATACGTGAGACTAGCGGGAGATCTGAGCAGTTCTTC. This codes for CASIRETSGRSEQFF. Based on the CDR3 plus reference TRBV18 and TRBJ2-1, the full variable domain is NAGVMQNPRHLVRRRGQEARLRCSPMKGHSHVYWYRQLPEEGLKFMVYLQKENIIDESGMPKERFSAEFPKEGPSILRIQQVVRGDSAAYFCASIRETSGRSEQFFGPGTRLTVL.

The chain is built from TRBV9 and TRBJ2-7, with 9 nucleotides matching TRBD1. After removal of 3 bases from V and 7 bases from J, the junction contained 8 bases not matched to a gene. Germline CDR1 and CDR2: SGDLS and YYNGEE. This CDR3 spans 14 amino acids. In nucleotides, the CDR3 is TGTGCCAGCAGCGCCCGGACAGGGGACGTGGAGCAGTACTTC. Encoded protein: CASSARTGDVEQYF.

The chain employs TRBV9 and TRBJ1-2; no clear D gene. V dropped 0 bases and J dropped 7 bases, with 16 bases sitting between them. The CDR3 covers 15 residues. CDR1 SGDLS and CDR2 YYNGEE come from the germline V gene. The CDR3 reads CASSVGSESFGGYTF. CDR3 nucleotides: TGTGCCAGCAGCGTAGGGAGTGAGTCTTTTGGTGGCTACACCTTC. Based on the CDR3 plus reference TRBV9 and TRBJ1-2, the full variable domain is DSGVTQTPKHLITATGQRVTLRCSPRSGDLSVYWYQQSLDQGLQFLIQYYNGEERAKGNILERFSAQQFPDLHSELNLSSLELGDSALYFCASSVGSESFGGYTFGSGTRLTVV.